The T cell receptor (beta chain) under discussion was sequenced for a study of blood T cell repertoires in COVID-19. The wider study: Samples representing acute and convalescent COVID-19 were sourced from the United States, Italy and Spain. Nucleic acid was either cDNA or gDNA, and it came from T cells, B-cell-depleted T cells, or PBMCs.

Per the original data handling: Reference gene primer amplification gave estimated nucleated cell counts. The repertoire was sequenced with immunoSEQ multiplex PCR; TCRdb's copy has only in-frame clones and lacks some. That table is the source of V, J and clone size, and D and trimming were worked out from the DNA. The sample holds 200,000 to 250,000 clones, roughly 84% seen once. The V gene's germline CDR1 is KGHSH and CDR2 LQKENI. The CDR3 loop spans 15 amino acids. Trimming took 1 base from V and 0 from J, leaving 10 bases between them. V gene TRBV18 combines with J gene TRBJ2-7; tentative D call: TRBD1 (5 bases). This clonotype originated in a woman in her forties or fifties with acute or convalescent COVID-19. The sequencing input was peripheral blood. The CDR3 loop reads CASSPQGVNSYEQYF. CDR3 sequence (DNA): TGTGCCAGCTCACCACAAGGGGTGAACTCCTACGAGCAGTACTTC. Supplemented by reference TRBV18 and TRBJ2-7, the full variable domain reads NAGVMQNPRHLVRRRGQEARLRCSPMKGHSHVYWYRQLPEEGLKFMVYLQKENIIDESGMPKERFSAEFPKEGPSILRIQQVVRGDSAAYFCASSPQGVNSYEQYFGPGTRLTVT.